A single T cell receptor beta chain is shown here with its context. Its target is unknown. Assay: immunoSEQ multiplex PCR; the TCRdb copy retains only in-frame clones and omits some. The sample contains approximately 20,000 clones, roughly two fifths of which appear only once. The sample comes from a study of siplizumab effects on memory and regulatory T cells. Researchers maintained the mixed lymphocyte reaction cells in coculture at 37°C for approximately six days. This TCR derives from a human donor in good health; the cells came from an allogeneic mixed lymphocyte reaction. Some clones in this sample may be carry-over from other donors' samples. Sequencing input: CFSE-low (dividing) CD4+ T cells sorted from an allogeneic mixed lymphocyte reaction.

The CDR3 region has the DNA TGTGCTAGCTCGTCAGGGGATACGACTTACGGTGCCGGGGAGCTGTTTTTT. Translating gives CASSSGDTTYGAGELFF. The chain is built from TRBV12-5 and TRBJ2-2, with D tentatively TRBD1 (6 bases). V lost 9 bases to trimming and J lost 6 bases, with 26 bases between them. The CDR3 is made up of 17 amino acids. CDR1 and CDR2 (germline): LGHNT, FRNRAP.